The 5 T cell receptor beta chains given below trace back to one sample, sequenced in a study of cytomegalovirus exposure and HLA in healthy donors. The repertoire was sequenced with immunoSEQ multiplex PCR; TCRdb's copy has only in-frame clones and lacks some. The sample lists 120,000 or so clones, over 65% occurring once. Specimen: PBMCs. Receptor source: a woman in her twenties or thirties in good health and CMV-seronegative.

This clone showed up just a few times. V is TRBV6-5 and J is TRBJ2-3; 9 bases agree with TRBD2. CDR3 length: 14 amino acids. V shed 6 bases, J shed 4 bases, and the junction held 5 bases outside the gene matches. Germline V gene sequence: CDR1 MNHEY, CDR2 SVGAGI. CDR3 DNA: TGTGCCAGCAGATTTAGCGGGAGCTCAGATACGCAGTATTTT. It translates to CASRFSGSSDTQYF.

The count of this clone is one. The chain recombines TRBV30 with TRBJ2-6, with 9 bases lining up with TRBD1. V lost 5 bases to trimming and J lost 0 bases; unmatched junction nucleotides: 8. Germline V gene sequence: CDR1 GTSNPN, CDR2 SVGIG (reference sequence). The CDR3 sequence is 17 residues long. CDR3 bases: TGTGCCTGGGGGGGACAGGGTGGCGGCTCTGGGGCCAACGTCCTGACTTTC. This gives the protein CAWGGQGGGSGANVLTF.

V usage is TRBV11-2 and J usage is TRBJ1-6; 9 bases agree with TRBD1. Germline trimming cut 4 bases from V and 16 bases from J; bases unmatched to any gene: 17. The CDR3 is 16 amino acids. Germline V gene sequence: CDR1 SGHAT, CDR2 FQNNGV. The CDR3 DNA follows: TGTGCCAGCAGCTCCGAGCCGGGACAGGGCCGTGAACCTCTCCACTTT. Translated: CASSSEPGQGREPLHF.

The chain couples TRBV7-2 to TRBJ2-7; D might be TRBD2 (5 bases). Germline CDR1 reads SGHTA; CDR2 reads FQGNSA. Trimming took 2 bases from V and 3 from J, leaving 11 bases between them. This CDR3 has 14 amino acids. CDR3 residues: CASSLTVAGYEQYF. The CDR3 DNA reads as TGTGCCAGCAGCTTAACGGTTGCGGGCTACGAGCAGTACTTC.

The gene calls are TRBV5-1 and TRBJ2-1; D remains unclear. The germline V and J ends were trimmed by 6 bases and 4 bases, with 5 bases remaining between them. The germline CDR1 and CDR2 sequences are SGHRS and YFSETQ. The CDR3 sequence is 11 residues long. CDR3 loop: CASTQYNEQFF. The CDR3 DNA reads as TGCGCCAGCACCCAATACAATGAGCAGTTCTTC.